This T cell receptor beta chain was identified in a study of blood T cells in healthy people across ages. Regarding this clonotype: The antigen remains undetermined.

The study's findings and limits: Naive CD4+ cell counts and diversity both ran higher in long-lived than in aged donors.

Deletions cut 11 bases from V and 9 bases from J, with 19 bases between. This CDR3 has 12 amino acids. Then a second PCR, running about 7 to 11 cycles, was carried out with a sample-barcoded 5' primer and a J-beta primer mix. Samples each returned at least 3 million CDR3-containing paired-end reads. TCRdb redid the calling of the 5' RACE reads with MiXCR, one entry per CDR3 protein. The data contain hundreds of thousands of distinct CDR3 sequences, around three fifths of them seen just once; the ten biggest clones take up around 37%. This TCR came from a man in his sixties in good health. This chain links TRBV12-3 or TRBV12-4 with TRBJ2-5, with D maybe TRBD2 (6 bases). The sample was blood. CDR3 loop: CARSPPRGAQYF. CDR3 DNA: TGTGCCCGCTCGCCACCACGCGGGGCCCAGTACTTC.